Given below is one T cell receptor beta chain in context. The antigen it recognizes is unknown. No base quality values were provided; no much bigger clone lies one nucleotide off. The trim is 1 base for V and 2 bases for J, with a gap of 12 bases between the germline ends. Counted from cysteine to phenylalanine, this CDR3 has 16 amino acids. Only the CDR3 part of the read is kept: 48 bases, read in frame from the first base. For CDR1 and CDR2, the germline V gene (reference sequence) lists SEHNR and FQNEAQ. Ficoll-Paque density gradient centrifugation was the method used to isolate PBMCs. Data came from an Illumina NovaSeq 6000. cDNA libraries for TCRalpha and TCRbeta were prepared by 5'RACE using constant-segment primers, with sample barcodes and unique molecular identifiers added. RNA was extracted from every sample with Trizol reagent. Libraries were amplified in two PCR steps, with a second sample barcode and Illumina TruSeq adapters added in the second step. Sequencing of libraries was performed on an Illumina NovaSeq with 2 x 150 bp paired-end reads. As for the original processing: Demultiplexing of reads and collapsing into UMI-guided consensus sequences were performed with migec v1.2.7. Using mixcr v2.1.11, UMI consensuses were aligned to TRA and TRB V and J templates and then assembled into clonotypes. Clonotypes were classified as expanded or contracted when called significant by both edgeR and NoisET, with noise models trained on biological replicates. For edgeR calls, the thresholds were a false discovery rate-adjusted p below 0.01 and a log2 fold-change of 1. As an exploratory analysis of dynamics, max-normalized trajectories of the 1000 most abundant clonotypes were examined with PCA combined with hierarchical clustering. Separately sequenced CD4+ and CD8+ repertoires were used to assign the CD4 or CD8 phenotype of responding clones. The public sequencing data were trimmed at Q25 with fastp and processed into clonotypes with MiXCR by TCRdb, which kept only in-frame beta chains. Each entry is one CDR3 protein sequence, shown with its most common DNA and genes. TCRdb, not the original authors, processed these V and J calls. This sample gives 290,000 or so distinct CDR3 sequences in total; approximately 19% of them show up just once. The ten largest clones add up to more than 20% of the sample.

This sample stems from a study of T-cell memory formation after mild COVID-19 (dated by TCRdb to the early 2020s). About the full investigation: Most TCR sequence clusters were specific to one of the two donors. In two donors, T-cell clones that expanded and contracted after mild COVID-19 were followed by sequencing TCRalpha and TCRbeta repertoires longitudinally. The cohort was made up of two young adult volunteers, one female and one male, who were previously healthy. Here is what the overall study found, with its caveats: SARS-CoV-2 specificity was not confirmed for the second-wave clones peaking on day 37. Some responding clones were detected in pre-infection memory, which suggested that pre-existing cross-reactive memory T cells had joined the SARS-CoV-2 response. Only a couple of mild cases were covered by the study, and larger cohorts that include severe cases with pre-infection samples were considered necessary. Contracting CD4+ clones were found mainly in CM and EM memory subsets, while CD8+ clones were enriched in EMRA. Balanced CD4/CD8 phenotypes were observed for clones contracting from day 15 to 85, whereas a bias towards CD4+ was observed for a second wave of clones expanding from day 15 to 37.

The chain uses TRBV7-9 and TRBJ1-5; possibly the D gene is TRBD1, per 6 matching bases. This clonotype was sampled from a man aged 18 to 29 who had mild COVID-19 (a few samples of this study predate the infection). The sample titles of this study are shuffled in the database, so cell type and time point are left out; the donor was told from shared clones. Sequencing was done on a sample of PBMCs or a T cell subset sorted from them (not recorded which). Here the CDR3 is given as CASSLDRDFGNQPQHF. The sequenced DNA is TGTGCCAGCAGCTTAGACAGGGATTTCGGCAATCAGCCCCAGCATTTT. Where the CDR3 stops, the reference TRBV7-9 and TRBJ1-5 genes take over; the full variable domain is DTGVSQNPRHKITKRGQNVTFRCDPISEHNRLYWYRQTLGQGPEFLTYFQNEAQLEKSRLLSDRFSAERPKGSFSTLEIQRTEQGDSAMYLCASSLDRDFGNQPQHFGDGTRLSIL.